This TCR beta chain was obtained from a study of technical replicates of blood from a handful of donors. Trimming removed 6 bases from V and 9 bases from J, with 22 bases in between. Germline V gene lookup returns CDR1 MDHEN and CDR2 SYDVKM. This CDR3 region has 15 residues. Sequenced by immunoSEQ multiplex PCR; TCRdb stores in-frame clones only, minus some. The table records over 70,000 clones, approximately 96% of them present only once. The sequence came from a human donor in good health. The sample comprised T cells isolated from PBMCs. The chain uses TRBV28 and TRBJ2-3; D is unclear. As DNA, the CDR3 is TGTGCCAGCAGCGATATAGCTTTCCTGATACTGACGCAGTATTTT. It translates to CASSDIAFLILTQYF.